This T cell receptor beta chain derives from a study of blood T cell repertoires in COVID-19. Study-level background: The samples span acute and convalescent COVID-19 from the United States, Italy and Spain. The analysed material was cDNA or gDNA that came from T cells, B-cell-depleted T cells, or PBMCs.

This clone showed up just once. V gave up 1 base and J gave up 5 bases; unmatched junction bases: 5. From germline, CDR1 is MDHEN and CDR2 SYDVKM. This CDR3 is 16 amino acids long. In the authors' methods: Reference gene primer amplification gave estimated nucleated cell counts. The data were produced by immunoSEQ multiplex PCR, yet TCRdb's version contains in-frame clones alone and is incomplete. V, J and clone size reflect that table, while D and trimming were determined from the DNA. Seen here are 95,000 to 150,000 clones, about 90% observed once, and the top ten hold roughly 1%. This sequence originates from a woman aged 45-65 years with active or convalescent COVID-19. The sequenced material came from peripheral blood. The V call is TRBV28, the J call TRBJ2-3, with TRBD2 identical over 11 bases. The CDR3 reads CASSLSRLAGLDTQYF. The CDR3 DNA is TGTGCCAGCAGTTTATCTCGACTAGCGGGGCTAGATACGCAGTATTTT.